The clone carrying this T cell receptor (beta chain) turned up a few times. This CDR3 is built from 15 residues. J was trimmed by 2 bases and V by 6 bases; bases with no gene match: 6. Germline V gene sequence: CDR1 MNHNY, CDR2 SVGAGI (reference sequence). The sample belongs to a study of cytomegalovirus exposure and HLA in healthy donors. Sequenced by immunoSEQ multiplex PCR; TCRdb stores in-frame clones only, minus some. The data show 220,000 or so clones, with around four fifths seen just once and roughly an eighth held by the top ten. Sequenced: PBMCs. V gene TRBV6-6 combines with J gene TRBJ2-7, with 11 bases identical to TRBD1. This clonotype was sampled from a woman younger than 45 in good health and CMV-seropositive. In DNA form, the CDR3 reads TGTGCCAGCAGCACCATGGGACAGGGGGCCTACGAGCAGTACTTC. It yields the protein CASSTMGQGAYEQYF.